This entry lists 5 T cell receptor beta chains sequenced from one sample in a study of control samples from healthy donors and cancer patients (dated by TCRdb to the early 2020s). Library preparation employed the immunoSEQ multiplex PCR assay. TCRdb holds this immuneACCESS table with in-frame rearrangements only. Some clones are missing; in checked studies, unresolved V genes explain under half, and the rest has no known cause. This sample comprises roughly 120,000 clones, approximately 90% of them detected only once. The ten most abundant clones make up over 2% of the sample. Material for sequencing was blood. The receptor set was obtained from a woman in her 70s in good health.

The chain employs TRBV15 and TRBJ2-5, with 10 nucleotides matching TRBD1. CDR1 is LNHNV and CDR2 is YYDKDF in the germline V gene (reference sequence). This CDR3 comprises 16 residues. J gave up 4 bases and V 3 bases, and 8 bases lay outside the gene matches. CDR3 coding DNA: TGTGCCACCAGCAGGACCTGGACAGGGGGGGGAGAGACCCAGTACTTC. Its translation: CATSRTWTGGGETQYF.

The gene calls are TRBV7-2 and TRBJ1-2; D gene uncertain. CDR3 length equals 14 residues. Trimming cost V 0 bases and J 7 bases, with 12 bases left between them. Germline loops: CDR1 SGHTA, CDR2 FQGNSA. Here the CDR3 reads CASSLAPGVGGYTF. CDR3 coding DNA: TGTGCCAGCAGCTTAGCGCCTGGTGTTGGTGGCTACACCTTC.

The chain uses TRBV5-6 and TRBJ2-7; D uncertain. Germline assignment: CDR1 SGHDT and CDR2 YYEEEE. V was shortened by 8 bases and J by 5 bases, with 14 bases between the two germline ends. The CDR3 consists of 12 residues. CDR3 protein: CASRDSSNEQYF. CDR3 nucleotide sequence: TGTGCCAGTAGGGATTCATCGAACGAGCAGTACTTC.

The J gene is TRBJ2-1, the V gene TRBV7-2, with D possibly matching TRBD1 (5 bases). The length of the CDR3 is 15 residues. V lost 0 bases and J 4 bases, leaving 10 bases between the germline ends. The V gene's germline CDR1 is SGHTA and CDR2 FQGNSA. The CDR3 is CASSLADMGYNEQFF. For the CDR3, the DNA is TGTGCCAGCAGCTTAGCGGACATGGGATACAATGAGCAGTTCTTC.

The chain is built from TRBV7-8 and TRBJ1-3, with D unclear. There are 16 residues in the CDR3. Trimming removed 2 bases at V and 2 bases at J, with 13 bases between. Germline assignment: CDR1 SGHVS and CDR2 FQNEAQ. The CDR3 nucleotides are TGTGCCAGCAGCTTAACCCCGGGGAATCCTGGAAACACCATATATTTT. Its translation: CASSLTPGNPGNTIYF.